A single T cell receptor beta chain is shown here with its context. These data belong to a study of CD8+ T cells in alopecia areata. After removal of 2 bases from V and 2 bases from J, the junction contained 1 base not matched to a gene. Germline CDR1 and CDR2: SGHDT and YYEEEE. The length of the CDR3 is 13 residues. From alopecia areata patients, lesional scalp punch biopsies and peripheral blood were collected. TCR sequencing used cDNA made by reverse transcription of extracted RNA. Method: immunoSEQ multiplex PCR; TCRdb's copy keeps in-frame clones and lacks some. The sample carries 120,000 or so clones, around 50% recorded once.

The J gene is TRBJ2-7, the V gene TRBV5-6, with TRBD1 identical over 7 bases. The clonotype was recovered from a human donor with alopecia areata. The source material was NKG2D-low CD8+ T cells sorted from blood. CDR3: CASSFGTAYEQYF. The CDR3 coding sequence is TGTGCCAGCAGCTTCGGGACAGCCTACGAGCAGTACTTC.